Each of the 29 T cell receptor beta chains below was sequenced from the same sample in a study of Ad26.COV2.S vaccination and SARS-CoV-2 variants. Profiled with immunoSEQ multiplex PCR; TCRdb holds only in-frame clones, not every one. This sample carries 440,000 or so clones, roughly 87% of them seen once, and the ten largest clones take less than 5.5%. As for treatment: around 19 received Ad26.COV2.S at low or high dose, single or two shots; about 5 received placebo; per-sample allocation not given. Specimen acquisition occurred on day 63 following the initial vaccine or placebo injection. Here the sequenced sample was peripheral blood, taken in a trial of Ad26.COV2.S vaccine versus placebo. The source of these receptors is a person between 18 and 59 years old who received the Ad26.COV2.S COVID-19 vaccine or a placebo.

The J gene is TRBJ2-1, the V gene TRBV28; D unclear. Trimming removed 2 bases at V and 8 bases at J, with 10 bases between. This CDR3 contains 13 residues. Looked up from germline, CDR1 is MDHEN and CDR2 is SYDVKM. CDR3 sequence (DNA): TGTGCCAGCAGTTTAACGGCTAGTTATGAGCAGTTCTTC. Translating it yields CASSLTASYEQFF.

This chain connects TRBV7-8 to TRBJ1-6, with 8 positions matching TRBD1. This CDR3 has 15 amino acids. The germline CDR1 and CDR2 sequences are SGHVS and FQNEAQ. V trimming: 4 bases; J trimming: 10 bases; junction bases outside the gene matches: 9. As DNA, the CDR3 is TGTGCCAGCAGCTGGGGACAGGCAGAAAGCTCACCCCTCCACTTT. It translates to CASSWGQAESSPLHF.

The chain uses TRBV7-8 and TRBJ1-5; weak D call: TRBD1 (6 bases). Germline CDR1 reads SGHVS; CDR2 reads FQNEAQ. The CDR3 is 15 amino acids. V lost 5 bases and J 0 bases, leaving 11 bases between the germline ends. The DNA for the CDR3 is TGTGCCAGCAGCGTAAACAGGGATAGCAATCAGCCCCAGCATTTT. Its protein product is CASSVNRDSNQPQHF.

J is TRBJ2-2 and V is TRBV9; unclear D gene. Trimming stripped 3 bases from V and 1 base from J, with 13 bases between. CDR1 SGDLS and CDR2 YYNGEE come from the germline V gene. The CDR3 spans 16 residues. In nucleotides, the CDR3 is TGTGCCAGCAGCGAGTGGCGAGTGGGGAACACCGGGGAGCTGTTTTTT. Its protein product is CASSEWRVGNTGELFF. The whole variable domain, filled in from reference TRBV9 and TRBJ2-2, reads DSGVTQTPKHLITATGQRVTLRCSPRSGDLSVYWYQQSLDQGLQFLIQYYNGEERAKGNILERFSAQQFPDLHSELNLSSLELGDSALYFCASSEWRVGNTGELFFGEGSRLTVL.

The genes are TRBV15 and TRBJ1-1; no clear D gene. From germline, CDR1 is LNHNV and CDR2 YYDKDF (reference sequence). V dropped 5 bases and J dropped 1 base, with 11 bases sitting between them. CDR3 length: 14 amino acids. The CDR3 region has the DNA TGTGCCACCAGCCGCGAGGCTCGGAACACTGAAGCTTTCTTT. Residues: CATSREARNTEAFF.

The gene calls are TRBV12-3 or TRBV12-4 and TRBJ2-5, with D possibly being TRBD2 (6 bases). The V gene lost 7 bases and the J gene lost 1 base, with 10 bases spanning the gap. This CDR3 region has 13 residues. CDR3 residues: CASILGGQETQYF. In DNA, the CDR3 is TGTGCCAGCATCCTCGGGGGCCAAGAGACCCAGTACTTC.

This sequence joins TRBV7-3 and TRBJ2-3; 8 bases are a match to TRBD2. V trimming: 1 base; J trimming: 0 bases; junction bases outside the gene matches: 15. CDR3 length: 20 residues. The germline V gene encodes CDR1 SGHTA and CDR2 FQGTGA. The CDR3 nucleotides are TGTGCCAGCAGCTTAATCTCCCAAACTAGCGGTAGATATAGCACAGATACGCAGTATTTT. Protein sequence: CASSLISQTSGRYSTDTQYF. The entire variable domain, with the rest obtained from reference TRBV7-3 and TRBJ2-3, is as follows: GAGVSQTPSNKVTEKGKYVELRCDPISGHTALYWYRQSLGQGPEFLIYFQGTGAADDSGLPNDRFFAVRPEGSVSTLKIQRTERGDSAVYLCASSLISQTSGRYSTDTQYFGPGTRLTVL.

The chain recombines TRBV7-9 with TRBJ1-1, with TRBD1 as a possible D gene (6 bases). Germline V lookup: CDR1 SEHNR, CDR2 FQNEAQ (reference sequence). The CDR3 has 15 residues. V was cut by 2 bases and J by 10 bases, with 20 bases left in between. The DNA for the CDR3 is TGTGCCAGCAGCTTATGGCCAGGGGCTTCGAGAGGAGCTTTCTTT. Translation gives CASSLWPGASRGAFF. Full variable domain (remainder filled in from reference TRBV7-9 and TRBJ1-1): DTGVSQNPRHKITKRGQNVTFRCDPISEHNRLYWYRQTLGQGPEFLTYFQNEAQLEKSRLLSDRFSAERPKGSFSTLEIQRTEQGDSAMYLCASSLWPGASRGAFFGQGTRLTVV.

The chain carries TRBV27 and TRBJ2-3; the match to TRBD2 covers 7 bases. V shed 2 bases and J 2 bases; nucleotides not matched to a gene: 13. CDR1 and CDR2 from the germline V gene are MNHEY and SMNVEV (reference sequence). The CDR3 spans 18 residues. CDR3 region: CASSLLPPREDSTDTQYF. The CDR3 DNA reads as TGTGCCAGCAGTTTACTTCCACCACGGGAGGATTCCACAGATACGCAGTATTTT.

The V gene is TRBV18, the J gene TRBJ2-1; the match to TRBD2 covers 9 bases. This CDR3 region has 17 residues. J gave up 8 bases and V 2 bases, and 13 bases lay outside the gene matches. The germline CDR1 and CDR2 sequences are KGHSH and LQKENI. The CDR3 is CASSPRGLAGKDDEQFF. CDR3 DNA sequence: TGTGCCAGCTCACCAAGAGGCCTAGCGGGAAAAGATGATGAGCAGTTCTTC. Full variable domain (remainder filled in from reference TRBV18 and TRBJ2-1): NAGVMQNPRHLVRRRGQEARLRCSPMKGHSHVYWYRQLPEEGLKFMVYLQKENIIDESGMPKERFSAEFPKEGPSILRIQQVVRGDSAAYFCASSPRGLAGKDDEQFFGPGTRLTVL.

This chain links TRBV7-8 with TRBJ2-1; D tentatively reads TRBD1 or TRBD2 (5 bases each). Germline CDR1 and CDR2: SGHVS and FQNEAQ. V was shortened by 4 bases and J by 5 bases, with 9 bases between the two germline ends. The CDR3 sequence is 13 residues long. The DNA for the CDR3 is TGTGCCAGCAGCTCGGGACGACACAATGAGCAGTTCTTC. It translates to CASSSGRHNEQFF.

This clone was counted between two and nine times. The V gene is TRBV5-1, the J gene TRBJ1-6; 10 nucleotides line up with TRBD1. With 4 bases clipped from V and 10 bases from J, the junction kept 8 bases outside the gene matches. Germline CDR1 SGHRS, CDR2 YFSETQ. The CDR3 is 15 residues long. CDR3 in amino acids: CASSRGQGGNSPLHF. CDR3 coding DNA: TGCGCCAGCAGCCGCGGACAGGGGGGGAACTCACCCCTCCACTTT.

V usage is TRBV6-1 and J usage is TRBJ2-7; D is ambiguous. The CDR3 spans 14 residues. V was cut by 0 bases and J by 2 bases, with 8 bases left in between. CDR1 is MNHNS and CDR2 is SASEGT in the germline V gene. The CDR3 reads CASSEAISTYEQYF. Here the CDR3 DNA reads TGTGCCAGCAGTGAAGCGATATCGACCTACGAGCAGTACTTC.

The genes are TRBV5-1 and TRBJ2-3; maybe TRBD2 (6 bases). The V gene's germline CDR1 is SGHRS and CDR2 YFSETQ. CDR3 length equals 14 residues. With 4 bases removed from V and 0 bases from J, the gap between germline ends came to 9 bases. CDR3 residues: CASSGAGSTDTQYF. The CDR3 DNA reads TGCGCCAGCAGCGGGGCGGGGAGCACAGATACGCAGTATTTT. Supplemented by reference TRBV5-1 and TRBJ2-3, the full variable domain reads KAGVTQTPRYLIKTRGQQVTLSCSPISGHRSVSWYQQTPGQGLQFLFEYFSETQRNKGNFPGRFSGRQFSNSRSEMNVSTLELGDSALYLCASSGAGSTDTQYFGPGTRLTVL.

The rearrangement uses TRBV19 and TRBJ2-3; the match to TRBD2 covers 12 bases. The CDR3 loop spans 17 amino acids. Germline V gene lookup returns CDR1 LNHDA and CDR2 SQIVND (reference sequence). Unmatched junction bases numbered 12, after V lost 8 bases and J lost 3 bases. The CDR3: CASSPRTSGIGTDTQYF. The CDR3 bases are TGTGCCAGTTCCCCCCGGACTAGCGGGATAGGGACAGATACGCAGTATTTT.

V usage is TRBV19 and J usage is TRBJ2-7; 14 bases line up with TRBD2. CDR3 length: 17 residues. Germline loops: CDR1 LNHDA, CDR2 SQIVND (reference sequence). The trim removed 5 bases at V and 4 bases at J, leaving 10 bases unmatched. CDR3 amino acids: CASSSGTSGSLKYEQYF. CDR3 sequence (DNA): TGTGCCAGTAGTTCCGGGACTAGCGGGAGTTTAAAATACGAGCAGTACTTC. The full variable domain, its missing parts supplied by reference TRBV19 and TRBJ2-7, is DGGITQSPKYLFRKEGQNVTLSCEQNLNHDAMYWYRQDPGQGLRLIYYSQIVNDFQKGDIAEGYSVSREKKESFPLTVTSAQKNPTAFYLCASSSGTSGSLKYEQYFGPGTRLTVT.

The chain employs TRBV28 and TRBJ2-5; TRBD1 or TRBD2 may be the D gene (6 bases each). This CDR3 is built from 12 residues. V lost 7 bases, J lost 1 base, and 7 bases lay in between. The V gene's germline CDR1 is MDHEN and CDR2 SYDVKM. The CDR3 coding sequence is TGTGCCAGCACGGGGGCCCAAGAGACCCAGTACTTC. Amino acids: CASTGAQETQYF.

The chain has TRBV6-1 and TRBJ2-3; 11 nucleotides align to TRBD1. Unmatched junction bases numbered 6, after V lost 4 bases and J lost 3 bases. Germline CDR1 reads MNHNS; CDR2 reads SASEGT. The CDR3 has 16 residues. CDR3 nucleotide sequence: TGTGCCAGCAGTGGCCTCCGGGACAGGGGGACAGATACGCAGTATTTT. It translates to CASSGLRDRGTDTQYF.

The chain links TRBV30 to TRBJ1-3; unclear D gene. Germline V gene sequence: CDR1 GTSNPN, CDR2 SVGIG (reference sequence). Deletions cut 0 bases from V and 2 bases from J, with 8 bases between. CDR3 length: 14 amino acids. The CDR3 nucleotides read TGTGCCTGGAGTGTACAAGGGCCTGGAAACACCATATATTTT. It yields the protein CAWSVQGPGNTIYF.

The chain has TRBV3-1 (or the pseudogene TRBV3-2) and TRBJ2-5, with D unresolved. The length of the CDR3 is 18 residues. Germline CDR1 is LGHDT and CDR2 is YNNKEL (reference sequence). The germline V and J ends were trimmed by 0 bases and 6 bases, with 23 bases remaining between them. CDR3 in amino acids: CASSQERPRLEPRQTQYF. DNA of the CDR3: TGTGCCAGCAGCCAAGAACGGCCAAGGTTGGAACCAAGACAGACCCAGTACTTC.

The V call is TRBV9, the J call TRBJ1-6; 7 bases match TRBD1. V was pared by 0 bases and J by 0 bases, with 0 bases of the junction left unmatched. The CDR3 has 16 amino acids. CDR1 is SGDLS, CDR2 YYNGEE, per germline. The CDR3 is CASSVAGGSYNSPLHF. The CDR3 region has the DNA TGTGCCAGCAGCGTAGCAGGGGGCTCCTATAATTCACCCCTCCACTTT.

The chain recombines TRBV3-1 (or the pseudogene TRBV3-2) with TRBJ2-5; possibly TRBD1 for D (6 bases). V dropped 4 bases and J dropped 7 bases, with 16 bases sitting between them. CDR3 length: 14 amino acids. Germline CDR1 is LGHDT and CDR2 is YNNKEL (reference sequence). Here the CDR3 reads CASSPDSSRRTQYF. Written as DNA, the CDR3 is TGTGCCAGCAGCCCGGACAGCTCCAGGAGGACCCAGTACTTC.

The chain combines TRBV19 with TRBJ2-6; 7 bases fit TRBD1. The CDR3 is made up of 15 amino acids. J lost 1 base, V lost 5 bases, and 2 bases had no gene match. Germline-derived CDR1 and CDR2 are LNHDA and SQIVND (reference sequence). The CDR3: CASSPQGSGANVLTF. DNA of the CDR3: TGTGCCAGTAGTCCACAGGGGTCTGGGGCCAACGTCCTGACTTTC.

This clone was detected only a few times. The chain is built from TRBV10-1 and TRBJ1-1; 7 nucleotides align to TRBD1. Trimming took 3 bases from V and 0 from J; bases not matched to a gene: 13. The CDR3 totals 18 residues. Germline V lookup: CDR1 WNHNN, CDR2 SYGVQD (reference sequence). CDR3 sequence: CASSDGTVAQGMNTEAFF. CDR3 bases: TGCGCCAGCAGTGACGGGACAGTGGCGCAAGGCATGAACACTGAAGCTTTCTTT.

The chain is built from TRBV27 and TRBJ2-7; tentatively, D is TRBD2 (6 bases). CDR1 and CDR2 from the germline V gene are MNHEY and SMNVEV (reference sequence). With 8 bases removed from V and 0 bases from J, the gap between germline ends came to 14 bases. This CDR3 contains 14 residues. CDR3 loop: CASWRAGGSYEQYF. CDR3 coding DNA: TGTGCCAGCTGGCGGGCCGGGGGCTCCTACGAGCAGTACTTC.

This clone appeared a few times. V and J are TRBV28 and TRBJ2-7; perhaps TRBD2 as D (5 bases). The CDR3 has 13 residues. The germline V and J ends were trimmed by 6 bases and 3 bases, with 12 bases remaining between them. The germline gives CDR1 MDHEN, CDR2 SYDVKM. CDR3 sequence: CASRRRDYYEQYF. CDR3 nucleotides: TGTGCCAGCAGAAGACGCGACTACTACGAGCAGTACTTC.

The chain employs TRBV10-3 and TRBJ1-6; 7 bases align to TRBD1. The ends lost 6 bases at V and 5 bases at J; junction bases unmatched: 7. This CDR3 has 15 amino acids. The germline gives CDR1 ENHRY, CDR2 SYGVKD. Here the CDR3 DNA reads TGTGCCATCAGGACCGGGACAGCGGATAATTCACCCCTCCACTTT. This gives the protein CAIRTGTADNSPLHF.

This clone was seen only once. As DNA, the CDR3 is TGTGCCAGCACCCGTTCCGGGGAGCTGTTTTTT. This gives the protein CASTRSGELFF. V gene TRBV27 combines with J gene TRBJ2-2; D is uncertain. Deletions cut 7 bases from V and 6 bases from J, with 6 bases between. This CDR3 comprises 11 residues. Germline V gene lookup returns CDR1 MNHEY and CDR2 SMNVEV (reference sequence).

The chain employs TRBV9 and TRBJ2-5; D not certain. The CDR3 runs to 15 residues. The V and J ends lost 2 bases and 0 bases respectively, with 11 bases between them. Germline V CDR1 and CDR2: SGDLS, YYNGEE. CDR3 in amino acids: CASSVGSRNQETQYF. The CDR3 DNA is TGTGCCAGCAGCGTGGGATCTAGGAACCAAGAGACCCAGTACTTC.